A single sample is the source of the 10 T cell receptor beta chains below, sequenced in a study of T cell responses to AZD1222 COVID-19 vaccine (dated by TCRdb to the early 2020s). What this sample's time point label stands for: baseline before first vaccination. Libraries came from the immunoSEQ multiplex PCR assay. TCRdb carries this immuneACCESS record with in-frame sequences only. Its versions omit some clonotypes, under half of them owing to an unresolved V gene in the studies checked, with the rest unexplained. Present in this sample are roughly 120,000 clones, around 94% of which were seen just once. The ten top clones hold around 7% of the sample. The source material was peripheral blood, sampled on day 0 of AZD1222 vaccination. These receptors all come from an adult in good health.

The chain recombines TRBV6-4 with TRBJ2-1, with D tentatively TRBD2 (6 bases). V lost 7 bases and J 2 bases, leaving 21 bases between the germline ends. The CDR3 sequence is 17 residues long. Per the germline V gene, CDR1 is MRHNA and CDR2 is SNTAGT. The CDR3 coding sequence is TGTGCCAGCAAGAATACTAGCACCCGGAGCCCCTACAATGAGCAGTTCTTC. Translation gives CASKNTSTRSPYNEQFF.

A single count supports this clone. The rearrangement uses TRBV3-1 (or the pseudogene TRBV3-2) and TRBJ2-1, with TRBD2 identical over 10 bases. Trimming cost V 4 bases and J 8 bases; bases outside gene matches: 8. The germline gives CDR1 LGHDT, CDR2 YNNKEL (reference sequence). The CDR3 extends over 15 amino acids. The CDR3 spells CASSPLGLALDEQFF. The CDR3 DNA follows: TGTGCCAGCAGCCCCCTGGGACTAGCGCTCGATGAGCAGTTCTTC.

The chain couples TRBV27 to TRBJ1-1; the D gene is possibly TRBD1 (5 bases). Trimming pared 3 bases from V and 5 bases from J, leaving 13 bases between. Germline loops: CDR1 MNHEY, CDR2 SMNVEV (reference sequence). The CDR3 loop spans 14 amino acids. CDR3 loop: CASSFRDPWTEAFF. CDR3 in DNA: TGTGCCAGCAGTTTTAGGGACCCGTGGACTGAAGCTTTCTTT.

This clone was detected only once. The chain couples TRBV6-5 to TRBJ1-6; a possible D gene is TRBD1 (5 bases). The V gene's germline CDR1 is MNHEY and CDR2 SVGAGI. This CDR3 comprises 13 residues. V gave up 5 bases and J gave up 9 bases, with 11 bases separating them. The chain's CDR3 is CASSQGQSSPLHF. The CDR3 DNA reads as TGTGCCAGCAGTCAGGGCCAGTCTTCACCCCTCCACTTT.

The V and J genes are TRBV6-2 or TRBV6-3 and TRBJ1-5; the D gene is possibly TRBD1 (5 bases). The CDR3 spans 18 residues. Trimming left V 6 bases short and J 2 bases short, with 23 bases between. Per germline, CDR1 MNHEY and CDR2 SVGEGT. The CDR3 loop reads CASSPWLGGEGGNQPQHF. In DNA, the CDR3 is TGTGCCAGCAGCCCCTGGCTCGGGGGGGAAGGAGGCAATCAGCCCCAGCATTTT.

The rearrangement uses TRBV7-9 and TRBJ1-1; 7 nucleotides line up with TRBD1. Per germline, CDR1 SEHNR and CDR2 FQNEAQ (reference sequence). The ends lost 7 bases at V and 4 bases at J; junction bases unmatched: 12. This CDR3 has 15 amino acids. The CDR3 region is CASTPSGAGGTEAFF. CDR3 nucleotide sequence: TGTGCCAGCACACCATCCGGGGCAGGGGGCACTGAAGCTTTCTTT.

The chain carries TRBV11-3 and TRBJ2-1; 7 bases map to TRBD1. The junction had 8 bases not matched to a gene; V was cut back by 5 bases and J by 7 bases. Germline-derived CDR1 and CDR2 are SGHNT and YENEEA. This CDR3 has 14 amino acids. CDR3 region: CASSRRTGLNEQFF. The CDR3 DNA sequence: TGTGCCAGCAGCCGTCGGACAGGTTTAAATGAGCAGTTCTTC.

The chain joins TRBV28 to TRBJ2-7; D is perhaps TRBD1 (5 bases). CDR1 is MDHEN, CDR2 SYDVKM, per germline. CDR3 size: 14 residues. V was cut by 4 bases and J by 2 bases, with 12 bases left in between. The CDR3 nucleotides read TGTGCCAGCAGTTCCTCGGACATCCCCTACGAGCAGTACTTC. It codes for CASSSSDIPYEQYF.

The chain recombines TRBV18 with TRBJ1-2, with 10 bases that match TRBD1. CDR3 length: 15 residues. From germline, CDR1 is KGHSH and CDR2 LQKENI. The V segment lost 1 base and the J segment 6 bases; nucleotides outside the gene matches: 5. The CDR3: CASSPQGQGRHGYTF. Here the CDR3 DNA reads TGTGCCAGCTCACCACAGGGACAGGGGCGGCATGGCTACACCTTC.

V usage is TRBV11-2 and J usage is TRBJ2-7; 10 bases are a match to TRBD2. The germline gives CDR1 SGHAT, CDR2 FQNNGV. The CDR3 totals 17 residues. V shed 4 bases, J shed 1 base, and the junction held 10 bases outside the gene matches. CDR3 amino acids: CASSSSLSGRISYEQYF. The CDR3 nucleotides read TGTGCCAGCAGCTCGAGCCTTAGCGGGAGGATATCCTACGAGCAGTACTTC.